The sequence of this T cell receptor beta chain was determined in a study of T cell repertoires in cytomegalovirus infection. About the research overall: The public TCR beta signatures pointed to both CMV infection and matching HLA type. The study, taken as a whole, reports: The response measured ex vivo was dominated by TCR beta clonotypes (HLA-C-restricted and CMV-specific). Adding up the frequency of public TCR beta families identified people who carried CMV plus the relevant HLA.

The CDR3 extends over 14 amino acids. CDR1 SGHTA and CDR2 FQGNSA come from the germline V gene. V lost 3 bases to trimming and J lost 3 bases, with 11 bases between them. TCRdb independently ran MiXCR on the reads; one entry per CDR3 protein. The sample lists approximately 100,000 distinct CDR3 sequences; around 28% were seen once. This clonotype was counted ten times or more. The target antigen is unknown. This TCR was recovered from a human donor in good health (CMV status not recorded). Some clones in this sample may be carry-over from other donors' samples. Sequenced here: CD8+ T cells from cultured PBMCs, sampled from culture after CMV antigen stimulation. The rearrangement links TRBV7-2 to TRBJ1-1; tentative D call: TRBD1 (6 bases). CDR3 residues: CASSLRRGDTEAFF. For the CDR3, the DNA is TGTGCCAGCAGCTTGCGGAGGGGGGACACTGAAGCTTTCTTT.